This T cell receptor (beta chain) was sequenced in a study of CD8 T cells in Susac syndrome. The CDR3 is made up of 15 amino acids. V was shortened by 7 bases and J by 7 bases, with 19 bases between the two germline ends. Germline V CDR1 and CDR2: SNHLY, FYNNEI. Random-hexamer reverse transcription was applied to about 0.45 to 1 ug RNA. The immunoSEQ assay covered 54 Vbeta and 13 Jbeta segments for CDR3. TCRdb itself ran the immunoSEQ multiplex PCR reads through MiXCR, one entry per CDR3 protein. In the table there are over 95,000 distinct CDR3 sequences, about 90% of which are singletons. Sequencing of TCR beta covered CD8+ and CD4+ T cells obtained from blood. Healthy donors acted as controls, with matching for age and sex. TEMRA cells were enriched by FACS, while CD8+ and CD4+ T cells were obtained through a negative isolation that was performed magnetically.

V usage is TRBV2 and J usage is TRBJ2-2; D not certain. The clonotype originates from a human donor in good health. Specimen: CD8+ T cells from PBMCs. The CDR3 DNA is TGTGCCAGCACGGAGTACAACGGAATAGGCGGGGAGCTGTTTTTT. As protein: CASTEYNGIGGELFF.